Listed below are T cell receptor beta chains from one sample, sequenced in a study of blood T cells in healthy people across ages. TCRdb re-analysed the 5' RACE reads in MiXCR, keeping a single row per CDR3 protein. The table has approximately 670,000 distinct CDR3 sequences, around 38% seen once. Sequencing was carried out using blood. Source of these receptors: a man older than 75 in good health. The CDR3 runs from the conserved cysteine through the conserved F or W. The D gene is left open where the match is weak. Part of the rows lack a size; the others show once, few, many or a class for expanded clones.

size,length,J,D,V,CDR3,DNA
-,13,TRBJ2-5,TRBD1,TRBV20-1,CSAREGGEETQYF,TGCAGTGCTAGAGAAGGGGGCGAGGAGACCCAGTACTTC
-,11,TRBJ1-1,-,TRBV10-3,CAISEVTEAFF,TGTGCCATCAGTGAGGTAACTGAAGCTTTCTTT
-,13,TRBJ2-7,TRBD1,TRBV10-3,CATDRGQTYEQYF,TGTGCCACGGACAGGGGCCAAACCTACGAGCAGTACTTC
-,17,TRBJ2-1,TRBD2,TRBV15,CATSRDGASGIYNEQFF,TGTGCCACCAGCAGAGATGGAGCTAGCGGGATCTACAATGAGCAGTTCTTC
-,16,TRBJ2-3,TRBD2,TRBV11-2,CASSKLAGTSTDTQYF,TGTGCCAGCAGCAAGCTAGCGGGGACAAGCACAGATACGCAGTATTTT
many,12,TRBJ2-7,-,TRBV28,CASSSTRYEQYF,TGTGCCAGCAGTTCGACTAGATACGAGCAGTACTTC
-,12,TRBJ2-1,-,TRBV6-2/TRBV6-3,CASSYSPQEQFF,TGTGCCAGCAGTTACTCTCCTCAGGAGCAGTTCTTC
-,14,TRBJ2-3,-,TRBV25-1,CASSDAGMTDTQYF,TGTGCCAGCAGTGATGCAGGGATGACAGATACGCAGTATTTT
-,14,TRBJ1-1,-,TRBV7-2,CASSLDLGNTEAFF,TGTGCCAGCAGCTTGGACTTGGGGAACACTGAAGCTTTCTTT
-,21,TRBJ2-3,-,TRBV18,CASSPPRLVGHRTPSTDTQYF,TGTGCCAGCTCACCACCGCGACTAGTAGGCCATCGGACACCAAGCACAGATACGCAGTATTTT
-,14,TRBJ2-7,TRBD1,TRBV20-1,CSAPRGQGSYEQYF,TGCAGTGCCCCAAGGGGACAGGGCTCCTACGAGCAGTACTTC
-,14,TRBJ2-1,-,TRBV6-5,CASSNRDGGNEQFF,TGTGCCAGCAGTAACCGGGACGGGGGTAATGAGCAGTTCTTC
-,18,TRBJ2-1,TRBD2,TRBV6-2/TRBV6-3,CASSPGTSGRRGYNEQFF,TGTGCCAGCAGCCCCGGGACTAGCGGGAGGAGAGGCTACAATGAGCAGTTCTTC
-,12,TRBJ1-5,-,TRBV19,CASSYLNQPQHF,TGTGCCAGTAGTTATCTCAATCAGCCCCAGCATTTT
-,15,TRBJ1-2,-,TRBV4-1,CASSQDKQGHYGYTF,TGCGCCAGCAGCCAAGATAAACAGGGTCACTATGGCTACACCTTC
few,15,TRBJ2-1,TRBD2,TRBV20-1,CSAPRTSGTYNEQFF,TGCAGTGCTCCACGGACTAGCGGGACCTACAATGAGCAGTTCTTC
few,15,TRBJ2-4,-,TRBV5-1,CASSLGVSEGNIQYF,TGCGCCAGCAGCCTAGGGGTTTCGGAGGGGAACATTCAGTACTTC
-,14,TRBJ1-1,-,TRBV10-3,CAISARQSSTEAFF,TGTGCCATCAGTGCTCGACAAAGCAGCACTGAAGCTTTCTTT
-,14,TRBJ2-7,-,TRBV15,CATSNSDVSYEQYF,TGTGCCACCAGCAACTCGGACGTATCCTACGAGCAGTACTTC
few,14,TRBJ2-3,TRBD1,TRBV6-2/TRBV6-3,CASRWTGDTDTQYF,TGTGCCAGCAGATGGACAGGGGACACAGATACGCAGTATTTT
-,17,TRBJ2-1,TRBD2,TRBV4-3,CASSQVILAGGPVEQFF,TGCGCCAGCAGCCAAGTAATCCTAGCGGGAGGGCCGGTTGAGCAGTTCTTC
-,13,TRBJ2-5,-,TRBV4-3,CASSQTTVETQYF,TGCGCCAGCAGCCAAACCACAGTAGAGACCCAGTACTTC
few,12,TRBJ2-3,TRBD1,TRBV29-1,CSAHDRGDTQYF,TGCAGCGCCCATGACAGGGGAGATACGCAGTATTTT
many,12,TRBJ2-1,-,TRBV29-1,CSVEIADMEQFF,TGCAGCGTTGAGATAGCGGATATGGAGCAGTTCTTC
-,15,TRBJ1-2,TRBD1,TRBV6-2/TRBV6-3,CASSAGTGGHYGYTF,TGTGCCAGCAGCGCCGGGACAGGGGGCCACTATGGCTACACCTTC
-,15,TRBJ2-1,TRBD2,TRBV6-2/TRBV6-3,CASSLTGTTSNEQFF,TGTGCCAGCAGTTTGACCGGGACTACCTCAAATGAGCAGTTCTTC
many,14,TRBJ2-7,-,TRBV20-1,CSAIRPLAVYEQYF,TGCAGTGCTATCAGACCCTTAGCAGTATACGAGCAGTACTTC
many,14,TRBJ2-7,-,TRBV5-1,CASSFDRGSYEQYF,TGCGCCAGCAGCTTCGATAGGGGATCCTACGAGCAGTACTTC
-,16,TRBJ2-7,-,TRBV3-1,CASSQDTGQISYEQYF,TGTGCCAGCAGCCAAGATACGGGGCAGATCTCCTACGAGCAGTACTTC
-,12,TRBJ2-5,-,TRBV28,CASTSGGHRAYF,TGTGCCAGCACCAGCGGAGGTCACCGCGCGTACTTC
many,12,TRBJ2-1,-,TRBV6-2/TRBV6-3,CASSTGTGEQFF,TGTGCCAGCTCCACAGGTACGGGTGAGCAGTTCTTC
few,18,TRBJ2-1,TRBD2,TRBV5-1,CASSPRGLAGAAYNEQFF,TGCGCCAGCAGCCCGAGGGGACTAGCGGGAGCCGCTTACAATGAGCAGTTCTTC
few,16,TRBJ2-1,TRBD2,TRBV6-5,CASSSPGTSGRNEQFF,TGTGCCAGCAGTTCTCCGGGGACTAGCGGGAGGAATGAGCAGTTCTTC
-,11,TRBJ2-7,-,TRBV28,CASSQRTEQYF,TGTGCCAGCAGCCAGCGTACCGAGCAGTACTTC
-,15,TRBJ2-3,TRBD1,TRBV20-1,CSARRGQGGTDTQYF,TGCAGTGCTAGGAGGGGACAGGGGGGGACAGATACGCAGTATTTT
-,15,TRBJ2-3,-,TRBV6-2/TRBV6-3,CASSYVGGRTDTQYF,TGTGCCAGCAGTTACGTGGGGGGGCGCACAGATACGCAGTATTTT
-,14,TRBJ2-5,-,TRBV4-3,CASSQHRDAETQYF,TGCGCCAGCAGCCAACACAGGGATGCAGAGACCCAGTACTTC
-,15,TRBJ2-4,TRBD2,TRBV14,CASSSGGSARNIQYF,TGTGCCAGCAGCAGTGGCGGGAGTGCCCGGAACATTCAGTACTTC
-,17,TRBJ2-6,-,TRBV12-3/TRBV12-4,CASSLVATQSGANVLTF,TGTGCCAGCAGTTTGGTGGCCACCCAATCTGGGGCCAACGTCCTGACTTTC
few,15,TRBJ2-1,-,TRBV20-1,CSAREPGTLNNEQFF,TGCAGTGCTAGAGAGCCCGGGACACTAAACAATGAGCAGTTCTTC
-,16,TRBJ2-1,TRBD1,TRBV28,CASSPTGGRSYNEQFF,TGTGCCAGCAGTCCCACAGGGGGCCGCTCCTACAATGAGCAGTTCTTC
-,15,TRBJ2-3,-,TRBV6-5,CASSSPGRIADTQYF,TGTGCCAGCAGTTCCCCCGGACGGATTGCAGATACGCAGTATTTT
-,15,TRBJ2-1,TRBD2,TRBV24-1,CATSVETSGHNEQFF,TGTGCCACCAGTGTTGAGACTAGCGGGCACAATGAGCAGTTCTTC
-,17,TRBJ2-4,TRBD2,TRBV27,CASSFLRVAGGKNIQYF,TGTGCCAGCAGTTTTCTCCGGGTAGCGGGGGGTAAAAACATTCAGTACTTC
once,14,TRBJ1-2,-,TRBV21-1,CASSKVVIFCGYTF,TGTGCCAGCAGCAAAGTGGTCATTTTCTGCGGCTACACCTTC
few,13,TRBJ2-1,-,TRBV12-3/TRBV12-4,CASSLSRVNEQFF,TGTGCCAGCAGTTTATCCAGGGTGAATGAGCAGTTCTTC
few,11,TRBJ1-1,-,TRBV6-6,CASSQKEGAFF,TGTGCCAGCAGTCAAAAAGAGGGAGCTTTCTTT
few,18,TRBJ2-3,TRBD1,TRBV10-3,CAISEGRGQDPHPDTQYF,TGTGCCATCAGTGAGGGGCGGGGACAGGACCCCCATCCAGATACGCAGTATTTT
few,15,TRBJ2-5,-,TRBV20-1,CSAPQSPSGQETQYF,TGCAGTGCCCCCCAGTCCCCCAGCGGGCAAGAGACCCAGTACTTC
few,16,TRBJ1-5,-,TRBV7-2,CASSPALGPSNQPQHF,TGTGCCAGCAGCCCAGCCTTGGGCCCCAGCAATCAGCCCCAGCATTTT
-,15,TRBJ1-2,-,TRBV29-1,CSVILDNFDNYGYTF,TGCAGCGTTATCCTGGATAATTTCGATAACTATGGCTACACCTTC